This T cell receptor (beta chain) was identified during a study of OX40 agonist ivuxolimab in advanced cancers. The method was immunoSEQ multiplex PCR; TCRdb's version includes in-frame clones alone and lacks a portion of them. The repertoire holds approximately 50,000 clones, with 80% as singletons. CDR1 MDHEN and CDR2 SYDVKM come from the germline V gene. The trim removed 0 bases at V and 2 bases at J, leaving 5 bases unmatched. This CDR3 spans 16 amino acids. The clonotype originates from an adult with an advanced solid tumor such as melanoma, head and neck, liver or kidney cancer. The source material was CD4+ or CD8+ T cells sorted from blood, sampled in a trial of the OX40 agonist ivuxolimab. This chain joins TRBV28 and TRBJ2-3, with 7 bases that match TRBD2. CDR3 in amino acids: CASSLWSGGDTDTQYF. As DNA, the CDR3 is TGTGCCAGCAGTTTATGGTCGGGAGGTGACACAGATACGCAGTATTTT.